A single sample is the source of the 27 T cell receptor beta chains below, sequenced in a study of cytomegalovirus exposure and HLA in healthy donors. 13 Jbeta primers and 60 Vbeta primers were used for the PCR. Clones were read by immunoSEQ multiplex PCR, and TCRdb kept only the in-frame ones, dropping some. Its clone listing holds about 210,000 clones. The sample comprised PBMCs. The receptor source for this set is a woman aged 25-40 years in good health and CMV-seropositive.

The chain combines TRBV10-2 with TRBJ1-4, with D perhaps matching TRBD1 (6 bases). The CDR3 length is 13 residues. Germline V lookup: CDR1 WSHSY, CDR2 SAAADI. The V gene lost 3 bases and the J gene lost 8 bases, with 10 bases spanning the gap. The CDR3 sequence is CASSDRGVEKLFF. As DNA, the CDR3 is TGCGCCAGCAGTGACAGGGGAGTGGAAAAACTGTTTTTT.

With respect to this clone: A junction end diverges from the germline sequence, so it may reflect a read error. The chain joins TRBV7-2 to TRBJ2-7; 12 nucleotides line up with TRBD2. CDR3 size: 15 residues. Germline assignment: CDR1 SGHTA and CDR2 FQGNSA. For the CDR3, the DNA is TGTGCCAGCAGCTTAGTTGCTAGCGGGAGGGGAGGGGCCCACTTC. Translation: CASSLVASGRGGAHF.

CDR3 sequence (DNA): TGTGCCAGCAGCTTGGGAGCAGGGGTTGGCCTTAATCAGCCCCAGCATTTT. Translation gives CASSLGAGVGLNQPQHF. The V gene is TRBV7-8, the J gene TRBJ1-5; TRBD1 might be the D (6 bases). Looked up from germline, CDR1 is SGHVS and CDR2 is FQNEAQ. The CDR3 totals 17 residues. Between the trimmed V and J ends, which lost 3 bases and 4 bases, there was a span of 19 bases.

The genes are TRBV27 and TRBJ2-1; weak D call: TRBD2 (5 bases). In germline, CDR1 is MNHEY, CDR2 SMNVEV (reference sequence). The CDR3 totals 12 residues. Trimming stripped 2 bases from V and 7 bases from J, with 6 bases between. Here the CDR3 DNA reads TGTGCCAGCAGTTTAGGAGGTAATGAGCAGTTCTTC. Translating it yields CASSLGGNEQFF.

This chain's CDR3 is CATLRGFTDTQYF. The CDR3 DNA reads as TGTGCCACACTACGGGGGTTCACAGATACGCAGTATTTT. The chain combines TRBV6-1 with TRBJ2-3; maybe TRBD2 (6 bases). CDR1 is MNHNS and CDR2 is SASEGT in the germline V gene. The CDR3 is 13 amino acids. Trimming took 10 bases from V and 2 from J, leaving 13 bases between them.

This chain links TRBV28 with TRBJ2-7, with unresolved D. Per germline, CDR1 MDHEN and CDR2 SYDVKM. The CDR3 runs to 13 residues. V was cut by 1 base and J by 0 bases, with 4 bases left in between. CDR3 region: CASSLSLSYEQYF. Written as DNA, the CDR3 is TGTGCCAGCAGTTTATCCCTCTCCTACGAGCAGTACTTC.

CDR3 residues: CASSQDKGLSGNTIYF. CDR3 nucleotides: TGCGCCAGCAGCCAAGATAAGGGACTCTCTGGAAACACCATATATTTT. The chain uses TRBV4-1 and TRBJ1-3; D might be TRBD1 (5 bases). V lost 0 bases and J 0 bases, leaving 9 bases between the germline ends. Germline loops: CDR1 MGHRA, CDR2 YSYEKL. The CDR3 covers 16 residues.

The chain joins TRBV6-6 to TRBJ1-3; D not resolved. Trimming removed 2 bases from V and 1 base from J, with 6 bases in between. CDR3 size: 14 residues. Germline-derived CDR1 and CDR2 are MNHNY and SVGAGI (reference sequence). The CDR3, as DNA: TGTGCCAGCAGTTACATCCCTTCTGGAAACACCATATATTTT. It encodes CASSYIPSGNTIYF.

The chain joins TRBV29-1 to TRBJ1-4, with D possibly matching TRBD1 (5 bases). V was clipped by 6 bases and J by 6 bases, with 20 bases between them. Germline V gene data show CDR1 as SQVTM and CDR2 as ANQGSEA. The CDR3 spans 15 residues. CDR3 loop: CSVLEGAMGYEKLFF. The CDR3 DNA reads TGCAGCGTGCTAGAAGGGGCGATGGGGTATGAAAAACTGTTTTTT.

The CDR3 loop is CASSFTGTGSYEQYF. The CDR3 DNA is TGTGCCAGCAGCTTCACCGGGACAGGGTCCTACGAGCAGTACTTC. The chain is built from TRBV7-2 and TRBJ2-7; 9 bases fit TRBD1. Germline trimming cut 3 bases from V and 1 base from J; bases unmatched to any gene: 4. Germline V gives CDR1 SGHTA, CDR2 FQGNSA. The CDR3 is 15 amino acids.

The rearrangement links TRBV5-1 to TRBJ2-7; D is possibly TRBD2 (6 bases). V dropped 0 bases and J dropped 3 bases, with 13 bases sitting between them. This CDR3 contains 15 residues. Looked up from germline, CDR1 is SGHRS and CDR2 is YFSETQ. CDR3 sequence: CASSLDPGEVYEQYF. The CDR3 nucleotides read TGCGCCAGCAGCTTGGATCCGGGGGAAGTCTACGAGCAGTACTTC.

This chain connects TRBV5-1 to TRBJ1-2; perhaps TRBD1 as D (5 bases). CDR3 length equals 13 residues. With 0 bases removed from V and 3 bases from J, the gap between germline ends came to 6 bases. Germline values: CDR1 SGHRS, CDR2 YFSETQ. CDR3 nucleotides: TGCGCCAGCAGCTTGGTAGGGGACTATGGCTACACCTTC. Protein product: CASSLVGDYGYTF. The full variable domain, completed using reference TRBV5-1 and TRBJ1-2, is KAGVTQTPRYLIKTRGQQVTLSCSPISGHRSVSWYQQTPGQGLQFLFEYFSETQRNKGNFPGRFSGRQFSNSRSEMNVSTLELGDSALYLCASSLVGDYGYTFGSGTRLTVV.

The rearrangement links TRBV4-3 to TRBJ2-1, with D possibly being TRBD1 (6 bases). V lost 0 bases and J lost 8, with 14 bases in between. CDR1 and CDR2 from the germline V gene are LGHNA and YSLEER. There are 15 residues in the CDR3. This CDR3 reads CASSQDIGRGDEQFF. The DNA for the CDR3 is TGCGCCAGCAGCCAAGATATTGGCAGGGGAGATGAGCAGTTCTTC.

The chain combines TRBV28 with TRBJ1-2, with D perhaps TRBD1 (5 bases). This CDR3 spans 13 amino acids. Germline V CDR1 and CDR2: MDHEN, SYDVKM. Trimming left V 6 bases short and J 5 bases short, with 13 bases between. The CDR3 spells CASRAWRGYGYTF. The CDR3 DNA is TGTGCCAGCAGGGCCTGGCGGGGGTATGGCTACACCTTC.

This chain connects TRBV28 to TRBJ2-6, with 11 bases aligning to TRBD2. Germline values: CDR1 MDHEN, CDR2 SYDVKM. J was trimmed by 3 bases and V by 6 bases; bases with no gene match: 7. The CDR3 loop spans 17 amino acids. CDR3 in amino acids: CASSGLAGDNGANVLTF. The CDR3 DNA is TGTGCCAGCAGCGGACTAGCGGGTGATAATGGGGCCAACGTCCTGACTTTC.

The CDR3 is CASSFRGTGPDTQYF. DNA of the CDR3: TGTGCCAGCAGTTTCCGCGGGACAGGGCCAGATACGCAGTATTTT. The V call is TRBV6-5, the J call TRBJ2-3, with 9 bases fitting TRBD1. Germline CDR1 and CDR2: MNHEY and SVGAGI. V was pared by 4 bases and J by 4 bases, with 6 bases of the junction left unmatched. The CDR3 runs 15 residues.

The chain employs TRBV7-2 and TRBJ2-7; D is perhaps TRBD2 (5 bases). V was clipped by 6 bases and J by 2 bases, with 8 bases between them. In germline, CDR1 is SGHTA, CDR2 FQGNSA. The CDR3 extends over 12 amino acids. CDR3 protein: CASREVTYEQYF. The CDR3 DNA sequence: TGTGCCAGCAGGGAGGTAACCTACGAGCAGTACTTC.

The chain employs TRBV28 and TRBJ2-6; 8 positions agree with TRBD1. CDR1 and CDR2 (germline): MDHEN, SYDVKM. This CDR3 is built from 20 residues. The ends lost 2 bases at V and 1 base at J; junction bases unmatched: 13. The CDR3 DNA follows: TGTGCCAGCAGTTTAGATACATCCGGGACAGGCCGTTCTGGGGCCAACGTCCTGACTTTC. This sequence encodes CASSLDTSGTGRSGANVLTF.

Notes on this clone: Germline and junction disagree at one end, which may indicate a read error. The rearrangement uses TRBV27 and TRBJ2-7; 7 positions agree with TRBD2. Germline V gene lookup returns CDR1 MNHEY and CDR2 SMNVEV (reference sequence). This CDR3 region has 14 residues. For the CDR3, the DNA is TGTGCCAGCTTTACTGTAGCGGGCGAGGGGCGGGAGCACTTC. Translated: CASFTVAGEGREHF.

This chain joins TRBV5-1 and TRBJ1-1; D perhaps matches TRBD1 (6 bases). Trimming removed 4 bases at V and 3 bases at J, with 19 bases between. This CDR3 spans 16 amino acids. The germline V gene has CDR1 SGHRS and CDR2 YFSETQ. This chain's CDR3 is CASSRGTNLGDTEAFF. The DNA of the CDR3 is TGCGCCAGCAGCCGAGGGACAAACCTAGGGGACACTGAAGCTTTCTTT.

V usage is TRBV30 and J usage is TRBJ1-4; D is possibly TRBD1 (5 bases). V gave up 2 bases and J gave up 8 bases, with 15 bases separating them. CDR3 length equals 14 residues. CDR1 is GTSNPN and CDR2 is SVGIG in the germline V gene (reference sequence). The CDR3 protein is CAWSRKGSLEKLFF. In DNA form, the CDR3 reads TGTGCCTGGAGTCGGAAGGGGTCGTTGGAAAAACTGTTTTTT.

The chain recombines TRBV5-6 with TRBJ2-5; possible D gene TRBD1, 6 bases. Judging by the DNA end, TRBJ2-7 fits better; the J call may be wrong. The CDR3 contains 14 residues. CDR1 is SGHDT, CDR2 YYEEEE, per germline. CDR3 residues: CASSLPGETYEQYF. In nucleotides, the CDR3 is TGTGCCAGCAGCTTGCCAGGGGAAACGTACGAGCAGTACTTC.

The rearrangement uses TRBV11-3 and TRBJ1-6; weak D call: TRBD1 (5 bases). Germline CDR1 reads SGHNT; CDR2 reads YENEEA. V was shortened by 2 bases and J by 5 bases, with 7 bases between the two germline ends. This CDR3 has 14 residues. CDR3 amino acids: CASSLRQHNSPLHF. The CDR3, as DNA: TGTGCCAGCAGCTTAAGACAGCATAATTCACCCCTCCACTTT.

The J gene is TRBJ1-1, the V gene TRBV30; the D is unclear. The CDR3 has 13 residues. Trimming removed 7 bases at V and 4 bases at J, with 16 bases between. In germline, CDR1 is GTSNPN, CDR2 SVGIG (reference sequence). This CDR3 is CAYTQTSATEAFF. CDR3 nucleotides: TGTGCCTACACACAGACATCGGCCACTGAAGCTTTCTTT.

The chain links TRBV6-1 to TRBJ1-2; TRBD1 is a possible D gene (6 bases). V was pared by 7 bases and J by 2 bases, with 17 bases between. The CDR3 has 15 residues. Germline CDR1 reads MNHNS; CDR2 reads SASEGT. As DNA, the CDR3 is TGTGCCAGCAACCCGACGGGGGGGGCCAACTATGGCTACACCTTC. Amino acid sequence: CASNPTGGANYGYTF.

The V call is TRBV19, the J call TRBJ2-7, with D possibly being TRBD2 (6 bases). Trimming cost V 6 bases and J 6 bases, with 21 bases left between them. The CDR3 is made up of 15 amino acids. CDR1 is LNHDA and CDR2 is SQIVND in the germline V gene (reference sequence). The CDR3 here is CASRFTGTGAFEQYF. Written as DNA, the CDR3 is TGTGCCAGTAGGTTCACCGGGACTGGAGCTTTCGAGCAGTACTTC.

The rearrangement joins TRBV11-2 to TRBJ2-7; the D gene is possibly TRBD1 (6 bases). Germline assignment: CDR1 SGHAT and CDR2 FQNNGV. The CDR3 contains 14 residues. Trimming left V 4 bases short and J 2 bases short, with 12 bases between. The DNA for the CDR3 is TGTGCCAGCAGCTCGCCGGGACAAACCTACGAGCAGTACTTC. Its protein is CASSSPGQTYEQYF. Variable domain in full (rest from reference TRBV11-2 and TRBJ2-7): EAGVAQSPRYKIIEKRQSVAFWCNPISGHATLYWYQQILGQGPKLLIQFQNNGVVDDSQLPKDRFSAERLKGVDSTLKIQPAKLEDSAVYLCASSSPGQTYEQYFGPGTRLTVT.